What follows are 27 T cell receptor beta chains derived from one specimen sequenced in a study of T cell repertoires in urothelial bladder cancer. Profiling relied on immunoSEQ multiplex PCR, and the TCRdb table lists in-frame clones only, not all of them. This sample yields around 2,500 clones, of which about 76% are seen a single time; over 9% belongs to the top ten. Material: tumor-infiltrating cells from bladder cancer. These receptors originate from a human donor with urothelial carcinoma.

A single count supports this clone. This sequence joins TRBV5-1 and TRBJ2-7; tentatively, D is TRBD1 (6 bases). The CDR3 extends over 14 amino acids. V was clipped by 3 bases and J by 5 bases, with 15 bases between them. In germline, CDR1 is SGHRS, CDR2 YFSETQ. The CDR3 spells CASSSRQAVHEQYF. CDR3 nucleotide sequence: TGCGCCAGCAGCTCCAGACAGGCTGTACACGAGCAGTACTTC.

This clone was seen a single time. CDR3 nucleotide sequence: TGTGCCAGCAGCCAAACTTTGACAGGGAACGCGCAGTATTTT. Translation: CASSQTLTGNAQYF. The chain employs TRBV4-2 and TRBJ2-3, with 7 bases fitting TRBD1. The germline CDR1 and CDR2 sequences are LGHNA and YNFKEQ. After removal of 2 bases from V and 10 bases from J, the junction contained 9 bases not matched to a gene. This CDR3 has 14 amino acids.

In this sample, this clone turned up once. J is TRBJ2-3 and V is TRBV14; D gene unclear. Germline values: CDR1 SGHDN, CDR2 FVKESK. This CDR3 comprises 14 residues. V lost 0 bases and J lost 9, with 13 bases in between. The CDR3 bases are TGTGCCAGCAGCCAAGATTTTTCCGTGGAAACGCAGTATTTT. This gives the protein CASSQDFSVETQYF.

The chain links TRBV5-4 to TRBJ2-1; no clear D. V was clipped by 4 bases and J by 5 bases, with 16 bases between them. Germline V lookup: CDR1 SGHNT, CDR2 YYREEE (reference sequence). This CDR3 region has 15 residues. The CDR3 spells CASSVGPSPHNEQFF. Written as DNA, the CDR3 is TGTGCCAGCAGCGTGGGCCCGAGTCCCCACAATGAGCAGTTCTTC. Together with reference TRBV5-4 and TRBJ2-1, the CDR3 gives the full variable domain: ETGVTQSPTHLIKTRGQQVTLRCSSQSGHNTVSWYQQALGQGPQFIFQYYREEENGRGNFPPRFSGLQFPNYSSELNVNALELDDSALYLCASSVGPSPHNEQFFGPGTRLTVL.

CDR3 nucleotide sequence: TGCAGCGTTGGGGGTCGGGACAGGAGCTCCTACGAGCAGTACTTC. Translating it yields CSVGGRDRSSYEQYF. This chain connects TRBV29-1 to TRBJ2-7; 8 bases match TRBD1. The V gene's germline CDR1 is SQVTM and CDR2 ANQGSEA. Losses at the gene ends were 4 bases for V and 0 bases for J; bases not matched to a gene: 8. The CDR3 spans 15 residues.

The CDR3 sequence: CASAMQENTEAFF. The DNA of the CDR3 is TGTGCCAGCGCAATGCAGGAGAACACTGAAGCTTTCTTT. The chain is built from TRBV6-4 and TRBJ1-1, with D hard to call. Germline CDR1 is MRHNA and CDR2 is SNTAGT. The CDR3 is 13 residues long. Trimming took 8 bases from V and 1 from J, leaving 11 bases between them.

This clone was detected only a few times. The V and J genes are TRBV4-2 and TRBJ2-3; D is perhaps TRBD2 (6 bases). The germline gives CDR1 LGHNA, CDR2 YNFKEQ. This CDR3 has 17 amino acids. V gave up 3 bases and J gave up 0 bases, with 16 bases separating them. This CDR3 reads CASSQEGSGSSTDTQYF. The CDR3 region has the DNA TGTGCCAGCAGCCAGGAGGGGAGCGGCTCTAGCACAGATACGCAGTATTTT.

The rearrangement links TRBV27 to TRBJ2-1, with D possibly being TRBD2 (6 bases). Germline assignment: CDR1 MNHEY and CDR2 SMNVEV (reference sequence). The CDR3 totals 17 residues. The V end lost 6 bases, the J end lost 9 bases, and 27 bases lay between the germline ends. The CDR3 sequence is CASSSSGHPSGSTEQFF. The CDR3, as DNA: TGTGCCAGCAGCAGTAGTGGGCATCCTTCCGGGAGTACTGAGCAGTTCTTC.

The genes are TRBV7-2 and TRBJ2-3; 10 nucleotides line up with TRBD2. The CDR3 sequence is 17 residues long. Germline-derived CDR1 and CDR2 are SGHTA and FQGNSA. V shed 5 bases and J 5 bases; nucleotides not matched to a gene: 13. CDR3 protein: CASSPSGLAGVGDTQYF. CDR3 nucleotide sequence: TGTGCCAGCAGCCCTAGCGGGCTAGCGGGAGTGGGAGATACGCAGTATTTT.

This chain joins TRBV27 and TRBJ1-2; 7 bases align to TRBD1. There are 15 residues in the CDR3. Germline V lookup: CDR1 MNHEY, CDR2 SMNVEV (reference sequence). V shed 7 bases, J shed 1 base, and the junction held 9 bases outside the gene matches. The chain's CDR3 is CASTRNRDSNYGYTF. In nucleotides, the CDR3 is TGTGCCAGCACCCGAAACCGGGACAGTAACTATGGCTACACCTTC.

The sample holds one count of this clone. The chain recombines TRBV7-2 with TRBJ1-1; TRBD1 matches at 8 bases. Per germline, CDR1 SGHTA and CDR2 FQGNSA. The CDR3 sequence is 15 residues long. V shed 1 base, J shed 3 bases, and the junction held 4 bases outside the gene matches. The CDR3 bases are TGTGCCAGCAGCTTAGACCTGGGACAGGACACTGAAGCTTTCTTT. This sequence encodes CASSLDLGQDTEAFF.

This clone was found a few times. CDR3 bases: TGTGCCAGCAACCTAATCGGGCAGGCGGATGAAGCTTTCTTT. Amino acids: CASNLIGQADEAFF. This rearrangement joins TRBV28 to TRBJ1-1; D gene unclear. The ends were cut back, 7 bases at V and 7 bases at J, with 19 bases in the middle. Per germline, CDR1 MDHEN and CDR2 SYDVKM. The CDR3 is 14 residues long.

V is TRBV5-1 and J is TRBJ2-5, with 8 positions matching TRBD2. This CDR3 region has 15 residues. Germline CDR1 SGHRS, CDR2 YFSETQ. With V trimmed by 4 bases and J by 5 bases, 10 bases remained unmatched. Here the CDR3 reads CASSTRLANGETQYF. The CDR3 DNA reads as TGCGCCAGCAGCACCCGACTAGCGAATGGGGAGACCCAGTACTTC.

This chain connects TRBV29-1 to TRBJ1-3, with a tentative D call TRBD1 (5 bases). The CDR3 contains 13 residues. CDR1 is SQVTM, CDR2 ANQGSEA, per germline. Between the trimmed V and J ends, which lost 7 bases and 2 bases, there was a span of 12 bases. The CDR3 sequence is CSALSGAGNTIYF. The CDR3 DNA reads TGCAGCGCCCTTTCGGGGGCTGGAAACACCATATATTTT.

The rearrangement joins TRBV18 to TRBJ2-1; D might be TRBD1 or TRBD2, each matching 6 bases. The V end was cut by 1 base, the J end by 5 bases, with 15 bases between. The CDR3 is 16 residues long. CDR1 and CDR2 from the germline V gene are KGHSH and LQKENI. As DNA, the CDR3 is TGTGCCAGCTCACCACTTCGCCGGGGGCGAGACAATGAGCAGTTCTTC. Amino acids: CASSPLRRGRDNEQFF.

The sample holds one count of this clone. The chain employs TRBV19 and TRBJ2-1, with TRBD2 matching over 9 bases. This CDR3 has 15 amino acids. V dropped 6 bases and J dropped 3; count of bases not matched to a gene: 6. In germline, CDR1 is LNHDA, CDR2 SQIVND (reference sequence). The CDR3 sequence is CASSPTAGGYNEQFF. In DNA, the CDR3 is TGTGCCAGTAGCCCGACAGCGGGGGGCTACAATGAGCAGTTCTTC.

The chain joins TRBV7-8 to TRBJ1-4, with D uncertain. The CDR3 contains 15 residues. CDR1 and CDR2 from the germline V gene are SGHVS and FQNEAQ. V lost 2 bases and J lost 0, with 7 bases in between. The CDR3 here is CASSLMSATNEKLFF. The CDR3 DNA reads TGTGCCAGCAGCTTAATGTCAGCAACTAATGAAAAACTGTTTTTT.

This chain connects TRBV6-6 to TRBJ2-7; 8 bases are shared with TRBD1. The V gene's germline CDR1 is MNHNY and CDR2 SVGAGI (reference sequence). Trimming removed 2 bases from V and 1 base from J; junction bases left unmatched: 7. The CDR3 totals 16 residues. Here the CDR3 DNA reads TGTGCCAGCAGTTACCCCAGGGGGCTGGTTTCCTACGAGCAGTACTTC. This sequence encodes CASSYPRGLVSYEQYF.

The chain uses TRBV7-2 and TRBJ2-1; TRBD2 matches at 15 bases. The CDR3 contains 14 residues. V shed 3 bases, J shed 15 bases, and the junction held 6 bases outside the gene matches. Germline V gene sequence: CDR1 SGHTA, CDR2 FQGNSA. The CDR3 sequence: CASSLGLAGGSAFF. Written as DNA, the CDR3 is TGTGCCAGCAGCTTGGGACTAGCGGGAGGTTCCGCGTTCTTC.

This chain connects TRBV18 to TRBJ2-5; no reliable D call. The V gene lost 0 bases and the J gene lost 0 bases, with 5 bases spanning the gap. This CDR3 comprises 14 residues. CDR1 KGHSH and CDR2 LQKENI come from the germline V gene. CDR3 region: CASSPPADQETQYF. The DNA for the CDR3 is TGTGCCAGCTCACCACCGGCGGACCAAGAGACCCAGTACTTC.

The V call is TRBV9, the J call TRBJ2-1, with 9 bases fitting TRBD2. V trimming: 2 bases; J trimming: 0 bases; junction bases outside the gene matches: 3. Germline V gene lookup returns CDR1 SGDLS and CDR2 YYNGEE. CDR3 length: 16 residues. The CDR3 region has the DNA TGTGCCAGCAGCGTCCTAGCGGGGAGCTCCTACAATGAGCAGTTCTTC. Its translation is CASSVLAGSSYNEQFF.

V and J are TRBV5-1 and TRBJ1-1; D ambiguous. CDR3 size: 14 residues. The ends were cut back, 2 bases at V and 2 bases at J, with 10 bases in the middle. Germline V gene sequence: CDR1 SGHRS, CDR2 YFSETQ. The CDR3, as DNA: TGCGCCAGCAGCTTCCGTAGGGATAACACTGAAGCTTTCTTT. Translation: CASSFRRDNTEAFF.

The table lists this clone with a count of one. V usage is TRBV27 and J usage is TRBJ2-3; TRBD1 matches 7 bases. J gave up 4 bases and V 6 bases, and 13 bases lay outside the gene matches. CDR3 size: 16 residues. The germline CDR1 and CDR2 sequences are MNHEY and SMNVEV (reference sequence). The CDR3, as DNA: TGTGCCAGCAGGCCCCGCCCGGACAGGTTCGCAGATACGCAGTATTTT. Encoded protein: CASRPRPDRFADTQYF.

This clone showed up just a few times. The rearrangement joins TRBV18 to TRBJ1-5; D call uncertain. This CDR3 has 14 residues. Trimming shortened V by 5 bases and J by 0 bases, and 8 bases separated the two germline ends. Germline values: CDR1 KGHSH, CDR2 LQKENI. The CDR3 spells CASSGENSNQPQHF. The CDR3 bases are TGTGCCAGCTCAGGGGAGAATAGCAATCAGCCCCAGCATTTT.

This rearrangement joins TRBV7-9 to TRBJ1-1; D is possibly TRBD1 (5 bases). The CDR3 totals 11 residues. Germline CDR1 reads SEHNR; CDR2 reads FQNEAQ (reference sequence). Trimming cost V 9 bases and J 5 bases, with 10 bases left between them. The CDR3 region is CARGLGTEAFF. The CDR3 coding sequence is TGTGCCAGGGGACTCGGAACTGAAGCTTTCTTT.

This clone showed up just a few times. The gene calls are TRBV7-9 and TRBJ1-4; no clear D gene. V dropped 9 bases and J dropped 7 bases, with 18 bases sitting between them. CDR1 and CDR2 from the germline V gene are SEHNR and FQNEAQ (reference sequence). The CDR3 runs to 14 residues. CDR3 sequence (DNA): TGTGCCAGTACGAATATGGTAGAGAGTGAAAAACTGTTTTTT. Residues: CASTNMVESEKLFF. The variable domain in full, completed from reference TRBV7-9 and TRBJ1-4, reads DTGVSQNPRHKITKRGQNVTFRCDPISEHNRLYWYRQTLGQGPEFLTYFQNEAQLEKSRLLSDRFSAERPKGSFSTLEIQRTEQGDSAMYLCASTNMVESEKLFFGSGTQLSVL.

This clone was found a few times. This chain connects TRBV7-9 to TRBJ1-2; 7 positions agree with TRBD1. CDR1 SEHNR and CDR2 FQNEAQ come from the germline V gene (reference sequence). Trimming cost V 5 bases and J 9 bases; bases outside gene matches: 12. The CDR3 consists of 14 residues. The CDR3 is CASSPTGASGSYTF. The CDR3 DNA reads TGTGCCAGCAGCCCTACAGGGGCTTCTGGTAGCTACACCTTC.